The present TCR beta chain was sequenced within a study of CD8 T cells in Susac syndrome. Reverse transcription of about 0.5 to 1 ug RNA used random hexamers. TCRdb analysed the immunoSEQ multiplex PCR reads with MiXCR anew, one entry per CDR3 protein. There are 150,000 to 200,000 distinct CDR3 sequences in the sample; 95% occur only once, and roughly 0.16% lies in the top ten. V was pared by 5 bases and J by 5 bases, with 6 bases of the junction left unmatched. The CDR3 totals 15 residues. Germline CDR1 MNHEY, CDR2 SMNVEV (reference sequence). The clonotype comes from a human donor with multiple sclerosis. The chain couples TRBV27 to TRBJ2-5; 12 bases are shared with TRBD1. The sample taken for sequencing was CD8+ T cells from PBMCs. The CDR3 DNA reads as TGTGCCAGCAGTCCGGGGACAGGGGGCGGGGAGACCCAGTACTTC. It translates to CASSPGTGGGETQYF.